This TCR beta chain was identified in a study of blood T cell repertoires in COVID-19. As handled by the study authors: Amplification of reference gene primers was used by the study to estimate nucleated cell counts. TCRdb keeps only in-frame clones here, not all; method: immunoSEQ multiplex PCR. V, J and clone size were drawn from that table, and D and trimming were deduced from the DNA. The sample shows more than 95,000 clones, about four fifths of them seen only once. Germline V CDR1 and CDR2: LNHNV, YYDKDF (reference sequence). The CDR3 runs 14 residues. Trimming shortened V by 7 bases and J by 3 bases, and 15 bases separated the two germline ends.

The specimen sequenced was peripheral blood. The V and J genes are TRBV15 and TRBJ1-1, with unresolved D. This receptor was taken from a man in his sixties with acute or convalescent COVID-19. DNA for the CDR3: TGTGCCACCAACCTGGGCGGGGAGGACACTGAAGCTTTCTTT. It codes for CATNLGGEDTEAFF.